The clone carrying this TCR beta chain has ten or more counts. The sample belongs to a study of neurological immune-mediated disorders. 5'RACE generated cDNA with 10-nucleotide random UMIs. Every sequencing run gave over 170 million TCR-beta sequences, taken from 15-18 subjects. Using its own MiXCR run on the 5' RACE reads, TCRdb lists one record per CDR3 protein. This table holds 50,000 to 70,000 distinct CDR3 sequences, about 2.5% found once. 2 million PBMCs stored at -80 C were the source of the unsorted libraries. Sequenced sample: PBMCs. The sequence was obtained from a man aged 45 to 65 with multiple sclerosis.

CDR3 coding DNA: TGTGCCAGCAGCTCGTTGACAGGGAATGGCTACACCTTC. Protein: CASSSLTGNGYTF. The chain carries TRBV7-2 and TRBJ1-2, with 7 positions matching TRBD1. Germline CDR1 and CDR2: SGHTA and FQGNSA. Trimming at V came to 4 bases and at J to 6 bases, leaving 5 bases not matched to a gene. This CDR3 contains 13 residues.